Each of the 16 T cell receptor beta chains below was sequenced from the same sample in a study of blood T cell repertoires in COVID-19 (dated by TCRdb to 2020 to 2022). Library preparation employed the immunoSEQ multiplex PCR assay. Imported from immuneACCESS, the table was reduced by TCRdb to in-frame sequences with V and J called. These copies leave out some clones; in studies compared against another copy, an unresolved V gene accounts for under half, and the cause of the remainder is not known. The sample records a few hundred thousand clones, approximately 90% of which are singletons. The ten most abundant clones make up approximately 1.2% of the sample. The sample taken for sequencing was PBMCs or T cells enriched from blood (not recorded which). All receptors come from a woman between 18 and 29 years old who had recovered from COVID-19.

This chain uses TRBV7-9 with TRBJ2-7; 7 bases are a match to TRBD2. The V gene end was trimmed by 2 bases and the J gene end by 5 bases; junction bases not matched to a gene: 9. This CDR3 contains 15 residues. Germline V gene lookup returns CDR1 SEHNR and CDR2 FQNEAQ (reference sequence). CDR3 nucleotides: TGTGCCAGCAGCTTAACGGGGGGAGGGAAGGACGAGCAGTACTTC. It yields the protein CASSLTGGGKDEQYF.

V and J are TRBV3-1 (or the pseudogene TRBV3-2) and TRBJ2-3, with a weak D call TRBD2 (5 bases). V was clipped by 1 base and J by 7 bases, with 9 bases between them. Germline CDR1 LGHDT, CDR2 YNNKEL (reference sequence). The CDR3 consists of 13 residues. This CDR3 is CASSQVERNTQYF. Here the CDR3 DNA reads TGTGCCAGCAGCCAAGTCGAGCGGAATACGCAGTATTTT.

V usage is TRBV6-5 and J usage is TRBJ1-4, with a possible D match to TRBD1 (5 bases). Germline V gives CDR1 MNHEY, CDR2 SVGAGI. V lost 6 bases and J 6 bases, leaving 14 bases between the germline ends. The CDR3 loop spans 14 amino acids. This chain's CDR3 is CASRLRGTYEKLFF. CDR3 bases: TGTGCCAGCAGGTTACGGGGGACTTATGAAAAACTGTTTTTT.

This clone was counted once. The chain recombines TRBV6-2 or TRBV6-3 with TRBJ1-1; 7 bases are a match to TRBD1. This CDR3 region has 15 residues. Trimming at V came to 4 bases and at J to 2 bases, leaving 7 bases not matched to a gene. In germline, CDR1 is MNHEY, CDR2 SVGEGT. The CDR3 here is CASSSGGSVNTEAFF. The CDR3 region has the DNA TGTGCCAGCAGTTCAGGGGGGTCAGTCAACACTGAAGCTTTCTTT.

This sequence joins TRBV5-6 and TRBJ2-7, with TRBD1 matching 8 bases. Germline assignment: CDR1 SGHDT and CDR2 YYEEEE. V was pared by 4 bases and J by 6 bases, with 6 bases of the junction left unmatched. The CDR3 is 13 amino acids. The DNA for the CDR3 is TGTGCCAGCAGCGACAGGGGTTTGGGCGAGCAGTACTTC. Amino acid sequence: CASSDRGLGEQYF.

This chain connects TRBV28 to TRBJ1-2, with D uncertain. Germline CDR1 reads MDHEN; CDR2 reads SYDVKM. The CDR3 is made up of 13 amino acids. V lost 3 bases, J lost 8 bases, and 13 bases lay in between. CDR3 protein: CASSLTAGGGYTF. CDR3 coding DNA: TGTGCCAGCAGTTTGACGGCAGGAGGCGGCTACACCTTC.

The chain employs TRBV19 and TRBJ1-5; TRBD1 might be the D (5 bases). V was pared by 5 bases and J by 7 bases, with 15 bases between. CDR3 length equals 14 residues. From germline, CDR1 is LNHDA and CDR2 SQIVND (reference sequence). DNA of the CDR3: TGTGCCAGTAGTGGGCAGGGTGGACGACAGCCCCAGCATTTT. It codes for CASSGQGGRQPQHF.

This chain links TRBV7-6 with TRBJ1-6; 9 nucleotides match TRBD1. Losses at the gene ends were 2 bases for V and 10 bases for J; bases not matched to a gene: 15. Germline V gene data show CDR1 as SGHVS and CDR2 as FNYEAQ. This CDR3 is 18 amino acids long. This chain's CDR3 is CASSLWYTTGGKRSPLHF. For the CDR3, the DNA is TGTGCCAGCAGCTTATGGTACACAACAGGGGGCAAGCGATCACCCCTCCACTTT.

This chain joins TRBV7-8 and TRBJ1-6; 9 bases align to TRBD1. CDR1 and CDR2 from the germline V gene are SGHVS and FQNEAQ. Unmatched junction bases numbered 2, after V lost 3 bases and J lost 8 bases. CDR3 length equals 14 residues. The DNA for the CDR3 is TGTGCCAGCAGCTTTAGGACAGGGGATTCACCCCTCCACTTT. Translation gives CASSFRTGDSPLHF.

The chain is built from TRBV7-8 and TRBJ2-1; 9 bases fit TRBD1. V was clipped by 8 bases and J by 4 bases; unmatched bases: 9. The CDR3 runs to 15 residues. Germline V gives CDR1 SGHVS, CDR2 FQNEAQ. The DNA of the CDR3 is TGTGCCAGCCGTGCTAACAGGGGGCTATACAATGAGCAGTTCTTC. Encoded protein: CASRANRGLYNEQFF.

DNA for the CDR3: TGTGCCAGCAGCTTCAGGGGCGATGGCTACACCTTC. This gives the protein CASSFRGDGYTF. The V and J genes are TRBV7-9 and TRBJ1-2, with D possibly matching TRBD1 (6 bases). The germline V and J ends were trimmed by 3 bases and 6 bases, with 8 bases remaining between them. CDR3 length: 12 residues. Germline CDR1 is SEHNR and CDR2 is FQNEAQ (reference sequence).

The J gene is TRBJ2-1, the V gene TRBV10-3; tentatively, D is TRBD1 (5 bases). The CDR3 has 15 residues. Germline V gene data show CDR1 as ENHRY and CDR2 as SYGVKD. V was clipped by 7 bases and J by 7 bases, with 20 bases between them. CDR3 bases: TGTGCCATCAATGGCCAGGGAAATAGAATGAATGAGCAGTTCTTC. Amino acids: CAINGQGNRMNEQFF.

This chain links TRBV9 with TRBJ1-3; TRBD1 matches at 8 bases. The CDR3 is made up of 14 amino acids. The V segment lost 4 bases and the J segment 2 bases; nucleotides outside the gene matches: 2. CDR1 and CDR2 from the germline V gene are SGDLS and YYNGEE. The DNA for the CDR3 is TGTGCCAGCAGCCTCAGGGGGCCTGGAAACACCATATATTTT. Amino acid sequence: CASSLRGPGNTIYF.

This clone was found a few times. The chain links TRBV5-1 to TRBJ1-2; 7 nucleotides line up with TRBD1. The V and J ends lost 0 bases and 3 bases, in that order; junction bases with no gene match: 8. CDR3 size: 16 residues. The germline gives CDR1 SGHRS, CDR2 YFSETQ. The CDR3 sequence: CASSLEGQTWDYGYTF. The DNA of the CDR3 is TGCGCCAGCAGCTTGGAGGGACAGACCTGGGACTATGGCTACACCTTC.

The CDR3: CASGLRDRGRYEQYF. Here the CDR3 DNA reads TGTGCTAGTGGCCTCCGGGACAGGGGGCGATACGAGCAGTACTTC. This chain connects TRBV12-5 to TRBJ2-7; 12 bases map to TRBD1. From germline, CDR1 is LGHNT and CDR2 FRNRAP. Unmatched junction bases numbered 7, after V lost 6 bases and J lost 4 bases. The CDR3 runs to 15 residues.

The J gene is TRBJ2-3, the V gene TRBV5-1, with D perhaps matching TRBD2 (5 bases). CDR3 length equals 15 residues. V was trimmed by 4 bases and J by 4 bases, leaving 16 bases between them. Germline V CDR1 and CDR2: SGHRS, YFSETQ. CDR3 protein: CASSSGWMGPDTQYF. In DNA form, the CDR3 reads TGCGCCAGCAGCAGCGGATGGATGGGTCCAGATACGCAGTATTTT.